Presented here are 24 T cell receptor beta chains from one specimen sequenced in a study of Graves' ophthalmopathy and Graves' hyperthyroidism. Amplifying from RNA transcripts, the study obtained TCR beta CDR3 regions. RT-PCR in the first round used HTBI primers; a second-round multiplex PCR followed. MiXCR, run by TCRdb on the multiplex PCR reads, gives a single entry per CDR3 protein. The repertoire consists of some 520,000 distinct CDR3 sequences, with under 15% occurring once and the leading ten covering 9.8%. The sequenced material came from blood. The receptors here all came from a woman between 25 and 40 years old with Graves' ophthalmopathy.

This clonotype was counted ten times or more. This sequence joins TRBV28 and TRBJ1-2; no definite D call. The V end was cut by 4 bases, the J end by 7 bases, with 10 bases between. CDR3 length: 12 amino acids. Germline assignment: CDR1 MDHEN and CDR2 SYDVKM. DNA for the CDR3: TGTGCCAGCAGTTCCCGCGGTGGTGGCTACACCTTC. Its translation: CASSSRGGGYTF.

This chain links TRBV6-1 with TRBJ1-2, with 9 positions matching TRBD1. Per germline, CDR1 MNHNS and CDR2 SASEGT. Losses at the gene ends were 7 bases for V and 4 bases for J; bases not matched to a gene: 10. CDR3 length: 15 amino acids. For the CDR3, the DNA is TGTGCCAGCACACCGTGGACAGGGGCAAGCTATGGCTACACCTTC. It is translated as CASTPWTGASYGYTF.

There are many counts of this clonotype. The rearrangement joins TRBV2 to TRBJ1-5, with no clear D. Trimming shortened V by 7 bases and J by 6 bases, and 16 bases separated the two germline ends. The CDR3 extends over 14 amino acids. CDR1 is SNHLY and CDR2 is FYNNEI in the germline V gene. CDR3 loop: CASNSEKSFQPQHF. The CDR3 region has the DNA TGTGCCAGCAATTCAGAGAAGAGCTTTCAGCCCCAGCATTTT.

This clonotype was recorded at least ten times. Possible read error: a much larger clone is one base away. The V and J genes are TRBV6-1 and TRBJ1-2, with D possibly matching TRBD1 (5 bases). Germline CDR1 and CDR2: MNHNS and SASEGT. Trimming left V 6 bases short and J 4 bases short, with 15 bases between. The CDR3 has 14 amino acids. The CDR3 here is CASRAGRDSYGYTF. In DNA form, the CDR3 reads TGTGCCAGCAGAGCGGGGCGGGACTCCTATGGCTACACCTTC.

This chain joins TRBV6-4 and TRBJ2-7, with TRBD1 as a possible D gene (6 bases). CDR1 and CDR2 (germline): MRHNA, SNTAGT. Between the trimmed V and J ends, which lost 5 bases and 6 bases, there was a span of 17 bases. The CDR3 is made up of 14 amino acids. The CDR3 region is CASSYMRTGSEQYF. The CDR3 DNA reads TGTGCCAGCAGTTATATGCGTACAGGGTCCGAGCAGTACTTC.

Concerning this clonotype itself: A read error may explain this, as a much larger clone is one base away. This chain links TRBV12-3 or TRBV12-4 with TRBJ2-7; possibly TRBD1 or TRBD2 for D (6 bases each). The CDR3 totals 13 residues. With 3 bases removed from V and 6 bases from J, the gap between germline ends came to 12 bases. CDR3 sequence (DNA): TGTGCCAGCAGTTTCGGCGGAGGGGGCGAGCAGTACGTC. It translates to CASSFGGGGEQYV.

This clonotype occurred many times. The chain links TRBV6-1 to TRBJ2-4; TRBD1 matches at 7 bases. V dropped 8 bases and J dropped 7; count of bases not matched to a gene: 11. The CDR3 loop spans 14 amino acids. CDR1 and CDR2 (germline): MNHNS, SASEGT. CDR3 bases: TGTGCCAGCGAAACTCACAGGGGACGCAACATTCAGTACTTC. It yields the protein CASETHRGRNIQYF.

This clonotype has at least ten counts. The chain has TRBV12-3 or TRBV12-4 and TRBJ2-7; 7 nucleotides agree with TRBD2. The CDR3 loop spans 15 amino acids. J gave up 2 bases and V 1 base, and 5 bases lay outside the gene matches. The CDR3 is CASSLGLAETYEQYF. The CDR3 nucleotides are TGTGCCAGCAGTTTAGGGCTAGCGGAGACCTACGAGCAGTACTTC.

The chain joins TRBV7-3 to TRBJ2-2; the D gene is possibly TRBD2 (6 bases). This CDR3 comprises 15 residues. The germline V and J ends were trimmed by 5 bases and 6 bases, with 16 bases remaining between them. Germline CDR1 and CDR2: SGHTA and FQGTGA. This CDR3 reads CASSPPEGSPGELFF. The CDR3 DNA is TGTGCCAGCAGCCCACCGGAGGGGTCTCCCGGGGAGCTGTTTTTT. Looking up the rest from reference TRBV7-3 and TRBJ2-2 gives the full variable domain: GAGVSQTPSNKVTEKGKYVELRCDPISGHTALYWYRQSLGQGPEFLIYFQGTGAADDSGLPNDRFFAVRPEGSVSTLKIQRTERGDSAVYLCASSPPEGSPGELFFGEGSRLTVL.

This chain uses TRBV12-5 with TRBJ2-7, with 10 bases aligning to TRBD1. The trim removed 0 bases at V and 3 bases at J, leaving 2 bases unmatched. Germline lookup yields CDR1 LGHNT and CDR2 FRNRAP. This CDR3 has 15 residues. CDR3 amino acids: CASGLVGTGVYEQYF. Written as DNA, the CDR3 is TGTGCTAGTGGTTTGGTAGGGACAGGGGTCTACGAGCAGTACTTC. The variable domain in full, completed from reference TRBV12-5 and TRBJ2-7, reads DARVTQTPRHKVTEMGQEVTMRCQPILGHNTVFWYRQTMMQGLELLAYFRNRAPLDDSGMPKDRFSAEMPDATLATLKIQPSEPRDSAVYFCASGLVGTGVYEQYFGPGTRLTVT.

Details on this clonotype: Given a much more abundant clone one base away, this may be a read error. It is likely a read error, because the conserved phenylalanine at the end of the CDR3 is missing. The genes are TRBV12-3 or TRBV12-4 and TRBJ1-2; D gene unclear. Between the trimmed V and J ends, which lost 5 bases and 9 bases, there was a span of 22 bases. This CDR3 comprises 15 residues. CDR3 coding DNA: TGTGCCAGCAGTCTCCCCGGGGAACAACTATGGAGCTACACCGTC. Translation: CASSLPGEQLWSYTV.

This clonotype showed up many times. The chain couples TRBV11-2 to TRBJ2-5, with TRBD1 matching 8 bases. V gave up 3 bases and J gave up 2 bases; unmatched junction bases: 8. This CDR3 has 16 amino acids. The V gene's germline CDR1 is SGHAT and CDR2 FQNNGV. The CDR3 region has the DNA TGTGCCAGCAGCTTGAACAGGGGGTCTTCTCAAGAGACCCAGTACTTC. It encodes CASSLNRGSSQETQYF.

This clonotype was detected ten times or more. The V call is TRBV10-3, the J call TRBJ1-3; D is undetermined. Per germline, CDR1 ENHRY and CDR2 SYGVKD. The CDR3 consists of 15 residues. Trimming left V 2 bases short and J 4 bases short, with 12 bases between. CDR3 bases: TGTGCCATCAGTGAGAAGGGAAGTTCGGGAAACACCATATATTTT. It codes for CAISEKGSSGNTIYF.

This clonotype occurred many times. The chain recombines TRBV19 with TRBJ1-5, with D maybe TRBD1 (5 bases). Germline V gene lookup returns CDR1 LNHDA and CDR2 SQIVND (reference sequence). The V end lost 3 bases, the J end lost 1 base, and 10 bases lay between the germline ends. The CDR3 runs to 15 residues. The CDR3 region is CASSIQGRSNQPQHF. In DNA form, the CDR3 reads TGTGCCAGTAGTATTCAGGGACGAAGCAATCAGCCCCAGCATTTT.

This clonotype showed up many times. The J gene is TRBJ1-5, the V gene TRBV29-1; 11 positions match TRBD1. Germline V gives CDR1 SQVTM, CDR2 ANQGSEA. Losses at the gene ends were 7 bases for V and 6 bases for J; bases not matched to a gene: 5. There are 13 residues in the CDR3. The CDR3 bases are TGCAGCGCCGGGACAGGGGGAAGTCAGCCCCAGCATTTT. Translated, it gives CSAGTGGSQPQHF.

In its sample, this clonotype was seen a few times. The chain couples TRBV2 to TRBJ2-2, with D perhaps given as TRBD1 or TRBD2 (6 bases each). CDR1 and CDR2 (germline): SNHLY, FYNNEI. The CDR3 loop spans 16 amino acids. V was shortened by 3 bases and J by 4 bases, with 15 bases between the two germline ends. The CDR3 loop is CASSEWGAFSTGELFF. The CDR3 region has the DNA TGTGCCAGCAGTGAGTGGGGGGCTTTCAGCACCGGGGAGCTGTTTTTT. Drawing the rest from reference TRBV2 and TRBJ2-2, the complete variable domain is EPEVTQTPSHQVTQMGQEVILRCVPISNHLYFYWYRQILGQKVEFLVSFYNNEISEKSEIFDDQFSVERPDGSNFTLKIRSTKLEDSAMYFCASSEWGAFSTGELFFGEGSRLTVL.

This clonotype appeared many times. The chain combines TRBV28 with TRBJ1-5, with 7 bases lining up with TRBD1. The CDR3 is 21 residues long. The ends lost 3 bases at V and 5 bases at J; junction bases unmatched: 25. Germline CDR1 is MDHEN and CDR2 is SYDVKM. The CDR3 sequence: CASSFSARFTGTANLYQPQHF. The CDR3 coding sequence is TGTGCCAGCAGTTTTTCCGCGAGGTTTACGGGGACAGCTAACCTCTATCAGCCCCAGCATTTT.

At least ten counts were recorded for this clonotype. The chain combines TRBV20-1 with TRBJ1-2, with D tentatively TRBD1 (6 bases). The CDR3 sequence is 13 residues long. Germline V gives CDR1 DFQATT, CDR2 SNEGSKA (reference sequence). The chain's CDR3 is CRPEQGEGYGYTF. The CDR3 DNA sequence: TGCAGACCTGAACAGGGAGAAGGCTATGGCTACACCTTC.

This clonotype was seen many times. This chain joins TRBV24-1 and TRBJ1-2, with D uncertain. V lost 4 bases, J lost 2 bases, and 10 bases lay in between. The CDR3 runs to 14 residues. Germline CDR1 reads KGHDR; CDR2 reads SFDVKD. CDR3 residues: CATSDRDINYGYTF. CDR3 in DNA: TGTGCCACCAGTGACCGTGACATCAACTATGGCTACACCTTC.

The table lists this clonotype with many counts. The chain joins TRBV12-3 or TRBV12-4 to TRBJ1-2; 7 positions agree with TRBD1. There are 15 residues in the CDR3. V shed 5 bases, J shed 4 bases, and the junction held 10 bases outside the gene matches. CDR3 sequence (DNA): TGTGCCAGCAGTCCCTGGACAGGAGGCCTCTATGGCTACACCTTC. It translates to CASSPWTGGLYGYTF.

The J gene is TRBJ2-7, the V gene TRBV6-7; 7 nucleotides agree with TRBD2. TRBV6-7 qualifies as an ORF whose function is uncertain. This CDR3 region has 20 residues. After removal of 1 base from V and 2 bases from J, the junction contained 20 bases not matched to a gene. CDR3 residues: CASSYFVYRASGKAAYEQYF. In DNA, the CDR3 is TGTGCCAGCAGTTACTTCGTATACCGGGCTAGCGGAAAGGCGGCCTACGAGCAGTACTTC.

This clonotype was picked up many times. This may arise from a read error, as a much more abundant clone is one base away. The V call is TRBV6-1, the J call TRBJ1-1, with D perhaps TRBD1 (5 bases). The CDR3 runs to 13 residues. Germline-derived CDR1 and CDR2 are MNHNS and SASEGT. V lost 1 base to trimming and J lost 6 bases, with 9 bases between them. The CDR3 bases are TGTGCCAGCAGTGAAGGACAGCACGCTGAAGCTTTCTTT. It codes for CASSEGQHAEAFF.

On this clonotype itself: A much more abundant neighbour one base away suggests this may be a read error. The CDR3 bases are TGTGCCATCAGCTTAGGAATCCGACCCCAAGATGGCTACACCTTC. Protein: CAISLGIRPQDGYTF. The V gene is TRBV7-9, the J gene TRBJ1-2; D is uncertain. The length of the CDR3 is 15 residues. The V gene's germline CDR1 is SEHNR and CDR2 FQNEAQ (reference sequence).

In regard to this clonotype: The junction departs from germline at one end; a sequencing error may be responsible. The chain carries TRBV7-8 and TRBJ2-7; either TRBD1 or TRBD2 may fit D (5 bases each). This CDR3 comprises 15 residues. Germline-derived CDR1 and CDR2 are SGHVS and FQNEAQ. The CDR3 nucleotides read TGTGCCGGCAGCTTAGAGCGGCAGGGTGGCTACGAGCAGTACTTC. Protein product: CAGSLERQGGYEQYF.